This T cell receptor (beta chain) was observed in a study of cytomegalovirus exposure and HLA in healthy donors. Looking at the study overall: HLA-typed donors contributed some 85 million unique TCRs, which were held in an early data release. Study-level results: Sequencing likely generated an artifact that appeared as a cluster of highly shared sequence variants. In an earlier analysis, about 87% or about 30%: the productive usage of most TCR beta V segments. Analysis was carried out at a later point, and it linked a missense DCLRE1C variant to TCR beta V- and J-gene trimming.

Remarks on this clone: Its cognate antigen is unknown.

The germline CDR1 and CDR2 sequences are MDHEN and SYDVKM. Between the trimmed V and J ends, which lost 6 bases and 7 bases, there was a span of 13 bases. This CDR3 has 13 amino acids. Primers for the PCR totalled 60 Vbeta and 13 Jbeta. Using immunoSEQ multiplex PCR, the repertoire was profiled, and TCRdb retains in-frame clones only, with some absent. The sample holds 90,000 to 95,000 clones; 81% are singletons and the top ten take 0.95% to 1.5%. Sequenced: PBMCs. The TCR comes from a girl aged 2 to 9 in good health and CMV-seropositive. V is TRBV28 and J is TRBJ2-1, with D possibly matching TRBD1 (6 bases). This chain's CDR3 is CASRTGNGNEQFF. The CDR3 region has the DNA TGTGCCAGCAGAACAGGGAATGGGAATGAGCAGTTCTTC.